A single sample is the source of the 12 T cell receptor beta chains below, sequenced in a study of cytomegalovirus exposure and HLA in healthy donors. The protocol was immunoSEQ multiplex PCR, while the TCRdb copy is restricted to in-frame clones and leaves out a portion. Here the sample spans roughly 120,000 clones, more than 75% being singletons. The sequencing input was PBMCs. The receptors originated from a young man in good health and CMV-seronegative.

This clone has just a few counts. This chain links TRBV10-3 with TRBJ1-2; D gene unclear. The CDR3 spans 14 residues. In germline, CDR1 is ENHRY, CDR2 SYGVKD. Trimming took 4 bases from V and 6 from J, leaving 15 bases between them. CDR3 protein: CAISGTGVHDGYTF. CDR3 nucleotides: TGTGCCATCAGTGGCACCGGGGTACACGATGGCTACACCTTC.

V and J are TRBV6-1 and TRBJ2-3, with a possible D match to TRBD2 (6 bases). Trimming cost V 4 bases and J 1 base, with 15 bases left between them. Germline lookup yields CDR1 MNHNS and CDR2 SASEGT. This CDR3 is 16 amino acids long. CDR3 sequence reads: CASSVSSWGGTDTQYF. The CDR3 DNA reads TGTGCCAGCAGTGTTTCCAGTTGGGGGGGCACAGATACGCAGTATTTT.

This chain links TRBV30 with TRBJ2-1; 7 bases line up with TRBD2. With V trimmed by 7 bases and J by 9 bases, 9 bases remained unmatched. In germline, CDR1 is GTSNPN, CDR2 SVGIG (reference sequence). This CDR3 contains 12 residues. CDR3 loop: CAYNVRGGEQFF. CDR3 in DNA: TGTGCCTACAACGTGCGCGGGGGTGAGCAGTTCTTC.

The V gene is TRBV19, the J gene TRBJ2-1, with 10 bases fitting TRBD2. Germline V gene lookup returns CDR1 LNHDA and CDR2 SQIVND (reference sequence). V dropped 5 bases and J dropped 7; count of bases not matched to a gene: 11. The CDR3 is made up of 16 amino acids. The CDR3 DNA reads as TGTGCCAGTAGTCGGGGGAAGAGCGGGGGGGCAAATGAGCAGTTCTTC. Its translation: CASSRGKSGGANEQFF.

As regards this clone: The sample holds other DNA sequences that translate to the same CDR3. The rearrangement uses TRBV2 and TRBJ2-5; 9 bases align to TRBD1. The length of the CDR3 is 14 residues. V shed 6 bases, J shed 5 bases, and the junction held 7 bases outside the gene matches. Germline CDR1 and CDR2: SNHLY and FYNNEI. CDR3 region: CASRTQGARETQYF. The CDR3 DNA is TGTGCCAGCAGGACACAGGGGGCTCGGGAGACCCAGTACTTC.

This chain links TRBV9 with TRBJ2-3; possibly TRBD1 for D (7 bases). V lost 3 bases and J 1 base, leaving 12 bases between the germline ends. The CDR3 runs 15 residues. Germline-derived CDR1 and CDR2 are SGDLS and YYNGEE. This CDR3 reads CASSAGGGRTDTQYF. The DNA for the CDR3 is TGTGCCAGCAGCGCAGGGGGAGGTCGCACAGATACGCAGTATTTT.

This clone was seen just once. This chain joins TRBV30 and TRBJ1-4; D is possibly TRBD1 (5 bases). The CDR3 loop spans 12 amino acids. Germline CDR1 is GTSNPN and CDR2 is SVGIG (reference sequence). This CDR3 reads CAGARDNEKLFF. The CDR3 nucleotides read TGTGCTGGGGCAAGGGATAATGAAAAACTGTTTTTT.

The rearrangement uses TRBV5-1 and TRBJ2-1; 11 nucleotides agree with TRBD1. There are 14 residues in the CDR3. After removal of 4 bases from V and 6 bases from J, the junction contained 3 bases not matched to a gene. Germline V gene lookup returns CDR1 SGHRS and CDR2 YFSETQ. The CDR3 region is CASSGDRGVNEQFF. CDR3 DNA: TGCGCCAGCAGCGGGGACAGGGGGGTCAATGAGCAGTTCTTC. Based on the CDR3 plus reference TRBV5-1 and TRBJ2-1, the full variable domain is KAGVTQTPRYLIKTRGQQVTLSCSPISGHRSVSWYQQTPGQGLQFLFEYFSETQRNKGNFPGRFSGRQFSNSRSEMNVSTLELGDSALYLCASSGDRGVNEQFFGPGTRLTVL.

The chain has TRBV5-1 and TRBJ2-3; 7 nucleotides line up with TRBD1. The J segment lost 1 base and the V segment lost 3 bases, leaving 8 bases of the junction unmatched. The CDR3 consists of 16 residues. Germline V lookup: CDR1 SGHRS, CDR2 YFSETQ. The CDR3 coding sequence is TGCGCCAGCAGCTGGTGGACCGGACAGGGCACAGATACGCAGTATTTT. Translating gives CASSWWTGQGTDTQYF.

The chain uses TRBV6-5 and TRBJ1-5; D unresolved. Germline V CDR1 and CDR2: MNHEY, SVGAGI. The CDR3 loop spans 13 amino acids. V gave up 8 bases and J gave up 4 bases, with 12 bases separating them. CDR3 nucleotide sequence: TGTGCCAGCGGGCCCGGCCCTAATCAGCCCCAGCATTTT. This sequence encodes CASGPGPNQPQHF.

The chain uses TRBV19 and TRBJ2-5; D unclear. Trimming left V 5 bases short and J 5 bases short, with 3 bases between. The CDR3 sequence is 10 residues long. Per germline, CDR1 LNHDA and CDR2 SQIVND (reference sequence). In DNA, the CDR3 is TGTGCCAGTAGTTCGGAGACCCAGTACTTC. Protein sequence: CASSSETQYF.

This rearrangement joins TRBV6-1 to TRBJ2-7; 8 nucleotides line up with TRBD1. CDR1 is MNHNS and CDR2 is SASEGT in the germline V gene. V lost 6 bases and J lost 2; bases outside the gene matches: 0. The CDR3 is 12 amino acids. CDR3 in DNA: TGTGCCAGCAGGGACAGGGCCTACGAGCAGTACTTC. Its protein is CASRDRAYEQYF.